This TCR beta chain came from a study of CD8 T cells in ankylosing spondylitis. General observations from the study: Earlier work had already found some motif variants in reactive arthritis synovial fluid and blood. Clones linked to disease were reported to show significant enrichment in matched ankylosing spondylitis synovial fluid. Among TCR beta sequences, a motif of several highly homologous variants appeared characteristic of ankylosing spondylitis blood.

This clonotype was recorded at least ten times. The antigen remains unidentified. The CDR3 totals 16 residues. The V segment lost 6 bases and the J segment 7 bases; nucleotides outside the gene matches: 13. TCRdb reprocessed the 5' RACE reads with MiXCR, giving one entry per CDR3 protein. The profile shows 240,000 or so distinct CDR3 sequences, roughly 10% of them singletons. The sequenced material came from blood, either unsorted or a sorted T cell fraction (not recorded which). The source is a male donor with ankylosing spondylitis or in good health (not recorded which). This chain connects TRBV12-3 or TRBV12-4 to TRBJ2-2, with 8 bases that match TRBD1. CDR3 nucleotides: TGTGCCAGCAGCCGACTGGCAGGGGGCGCGGGCGGGGAGCTGTTTTTT. Translated, it gives CASSRLAGGAGGELFF.